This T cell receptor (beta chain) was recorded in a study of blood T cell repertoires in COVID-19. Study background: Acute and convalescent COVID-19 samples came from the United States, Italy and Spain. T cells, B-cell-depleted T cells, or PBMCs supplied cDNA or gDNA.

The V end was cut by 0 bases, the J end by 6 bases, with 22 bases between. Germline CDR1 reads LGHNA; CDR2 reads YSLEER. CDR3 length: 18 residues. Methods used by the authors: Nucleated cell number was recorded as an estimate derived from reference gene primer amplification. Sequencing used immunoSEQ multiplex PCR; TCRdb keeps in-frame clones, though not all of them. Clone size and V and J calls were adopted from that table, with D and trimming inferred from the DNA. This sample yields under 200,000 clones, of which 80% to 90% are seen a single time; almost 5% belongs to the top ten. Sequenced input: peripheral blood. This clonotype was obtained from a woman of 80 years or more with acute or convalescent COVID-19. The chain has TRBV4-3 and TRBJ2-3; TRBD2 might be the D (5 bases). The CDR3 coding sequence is TGCGCCAGCAGCCAAGAAGGGCCTGTAGCGTCCCGAGGGGATACGCAGTATTTT. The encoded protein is CASSQEGPVASRGDTQYF.